One sample yielded the 8 T cell receptor beta chains listed below, sequenced in a study of control samples from healthy donors and cancer patients. The protocol was immunoSEQ multiplex PCR, while the TCRdb copy is restricted to in-frame clones and leaves out a portion. This table has roughly 400,000 clones, 75% to 95% appearing once. What was sequenced was PBMCs. The source of these receptors is a man in his forties with head and neck cancer.

CDR3 loop: CSAPANTEAFF. The CDR3 DNA follows: TGCAGTGCTCCCGCGAACACTGAAGCTTTCTTT. V usage is TRBV20-1 and J usage is TRBJ1-1, with D unresolved. Germline CDR1 reads DFQATT; CDR2 reads SNEGSKA (reference sequence). Trimming left V 5 bases short and J 1 base short, with 5 bases between. The CDR3 contains 11 residues.

V and J are TRBV4-2 and TRBJ1-5; 7 bases align to TRBD1. Looked up from germline, CDR1 is LGHNA and CDR2 is YNFKEQ. There are 16 residues in the CDR3. The V segment lost 0 bases and the J segment 4 bases; nucleotides outside the gene matches: 6. CDR3 sequence (DNA): TGTGCCAGCAGCCAAGACCCAGACAGGGCAAATCAGCCCCAGCATTTT. Encoded protein: CASSQDPDRANQPQHF.

The chain is built from TRBV28 and TRBJ1-1; D uncertain. Germline assignment: CDR1 MDHEN and CDR2 SYDVKM. The V end lost 2 bases, the J end lost 3 bases, and 13 bases lay between the germline ends. This CDR3 has 15 residues. The CDR3 DNA sequence: TGTGCCAGCAGTTTAGCGGGGTTTCGGTACACTGAAGCTTTCTTT. This translates into CASSLAGFRYTEAFF.

This chain uses TRBV2 with TRBJ2-1; 10 bases agree with TRBD2. Trimming cost V 6 bases and J 7 bases; bases outside gene matches: 18. The CDR3 spans 18 residues. Per germline, CDR1 SNHLY and CDR2 FYNNEI. This chain's CDR3 is CASSVPVEGLAGVNEQFF. The DNA of the CDR3 is TGTGCCAGCAGCGTCCCCGTGGAGGGTCTAGCGGGAGTGAATGAGCAGTTCTTC. Based on the CDR3 plus reference TRBV2 and TRBJ2-1, the full variable domain is EPEVTQTPSHQVTQMGQEVILRCVPISNHLYFYWYRQILGQKVEFLVSFYNNEISEKSEIFDDQFSVERPDGSNFTLKIRSTKLEDSAMYFCASSVPVEGLAGVNEQFFGPGTRLTVL.

V gene TRBV28 combines with J gene TRBJ2-4, with a weak D call TRBD1 (6 bases). Germline loops: CDR1 MDHEN, CDR2 SYDVKM. The CDR3 has 15 residues. Trimming pared 10 bases from V and 3 bases from J, leaving 19 bases between. The CDR3 here is CATGRRGGSKNIQYF. DNA for the CDR3: TGTGCCACCGGCCGTAGAGGGGGAAGCAAAAACATTCAGTACTTC.

V gene TRBV6-2 or TRBV6-3 combines with J gene TRBJ1-2, with D unresolved. The CDR3 extends over 12 amino acids. Germline V gene lookup returns CDR1 MNHEY and CDR2 SVGEGT. V was shortened by 2 bases and J by 1 base, with 2 bases between the two germline ends. Here the CDR3 reads CASSYSNYGYTF. Written as DNA, the CDR3 is TGTGCCAGCAGTTACAGTAACTATGGCTACACCTTC.

The rearrangement links TRBV12-2 to TRBJ2-1; no DNA check was done on the table's D call, TRBD1. TRBV12-2 is noted as a pseudogene. CDR3 length: 15 residues. CDR3 amino acids: CASWASAGPENEQFF. The CDR3 DNA is TGTGCAAGTTGGGCTTCGGCAGGGCCTGAGAATGAGCAGTTCTTC.

The rearrangement links TRBV6-5 to TRBJ1-2; 9 bases are a match to TRBD1. There are 15 residues in the CDR3. With V trimmed by 0 bases and J by 7 bases, 6 bases remained unmatched. Germline V gene data show CDR1 as MNHEY and CDR2 as SVGAGI. In DNA, the CDR3 is TGTGCCAGCAGTTACTCGTGGACAGGGGACTCTGGCTACACCTTC. Its protein is CASSYSWTGDSGYTF.